The T cell receptor (beta chain) described here comes from a study of cytomegalovirus exposure and HLA in healthy donors. This clone has just a few counts. V gave up 2 bases and J gave up 3 bases, with 14 bases separating them. This CDR3 comprises 15 residues. Germline values: CDR1 MNHNY, CDR2 SVGAGI (reference sequence). A multiplex PCR was run with 60 Vbeta primers and 13 Jbeta primers. Clones were sequenced by immunoSEQ multiplex PCR, and TCRdb holds only the in-frame ones, with some missing. Among 210,000 or so clones, about 85% were seen once, and the ten largest hold roughly 10%. The receptor was isolated from a woman aged 45 to 65 in good health and CMV-seropositive. This chain uses TRBV6-6 with TRBJ2-7; tentative D call: TRBD1 (6 bases). The sample consisted of PBMCs. The CDR3 loop is CASSYGRQGNYEQYF. CDR3 DNA: TGTGCCAGCAGTTACGGTCGGCAGGGGAACTACGAGCAGTACTTC.